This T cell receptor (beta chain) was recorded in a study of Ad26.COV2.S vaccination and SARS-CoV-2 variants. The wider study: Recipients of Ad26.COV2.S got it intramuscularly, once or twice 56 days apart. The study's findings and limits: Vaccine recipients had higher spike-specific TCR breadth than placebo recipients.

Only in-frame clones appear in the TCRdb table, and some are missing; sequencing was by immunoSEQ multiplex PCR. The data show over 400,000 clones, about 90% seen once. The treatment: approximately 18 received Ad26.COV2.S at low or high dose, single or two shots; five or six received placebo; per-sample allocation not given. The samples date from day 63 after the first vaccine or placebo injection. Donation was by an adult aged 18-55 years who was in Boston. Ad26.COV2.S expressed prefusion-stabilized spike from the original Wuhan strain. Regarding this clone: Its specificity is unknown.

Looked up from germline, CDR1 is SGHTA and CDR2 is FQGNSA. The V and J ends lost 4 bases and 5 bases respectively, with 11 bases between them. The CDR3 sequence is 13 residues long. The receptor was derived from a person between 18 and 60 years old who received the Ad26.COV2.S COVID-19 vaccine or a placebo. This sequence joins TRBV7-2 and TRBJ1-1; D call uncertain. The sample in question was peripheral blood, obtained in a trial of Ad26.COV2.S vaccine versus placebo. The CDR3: CASSYRSNTEAFF. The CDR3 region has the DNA TGTGCCAGCAGCTATCGCTCGAATACTGAAGCTTTCTTT.